Included here is one TCR beta chain sequence, with context. Sequencing used immunoSEQ multiplex PCR; TCRdb keeps in-frame clones, though not all of them. The sample yields about 610,000 clones, more than 75% seen once. This specimen belongs to a study of shared T cell receptors in the human thymus. This sample was also put to use in a study of human thymus T cells. That report adds: Resections that were taken during corrective heart surgery supplied the thymus tissue.

Sample: thymocytes. The clonotype originates from a boy in the first two years of life with a congenital heart defect.

The CDR3 region has the DNA TGTGCCAGCAGCTTAGGAACAGGGGGAGCTGAGCAGTTCTTC. It encodes CASSLGTGGAEQFF. The V call is TRBV7-8, the J call TRBJ2-1; 8 nucleotides line up with TRBD1. The trim removed 1 base at V and 9 bases at J, leaving 5 bases unmatched. The CDR3 is 14 residues long. The V gene's germline CDR1 is SGHVS and CDR2 FQNEAQ.